This T cell receptor (beta chain) was retrieved from a study of blood T cell repertoires in COVID-19. Study information: COVID-19 samples collected from the United States, Italy and Spain covered acute and convalescent phases. PBMCs, B-cell-depleted T cells, or T cells provided the cDNA or gDNA that made up the material.

Germline V gene data show CDR1 as SGHTA and CDR2 as FQGTGA. The V and J ends lost 1 base and 6 bases respectively, with 13 bases between them. There are 15 residues in the CDR3. In the original workflow: Cell counts per sample came from amplifying reference gene primers. Method: immunoSEQ multiplex PCR; TCRdb's copy keeps in-frame clones and lacks some. V and J calls plus clone size are reproduced from that table; the DNA served to infer D and trimming. The table includes about 140,000 clones, more than 70% detected once. The chain recombines TRBV7-3 with TRBJ2-1; perhaps TRBD2 as D (6 bases). Sequencing was carried out using peripheral blood. This receptor was obtained from a man aged 50 or older with active or convalescent COVID-19. The CDR3 loop reads CASSLRGTRGNEQFF. The CDR3 DNA reads as TGTGCCAGCAGCTTAAGGGGGACTCGAGGCAATGAGCAGTTCTTC.